This T cell receptor (beta chain) was sequenced for a study of OX40 agonist ivuxolimab in advanced cancers. Whole-study results and caveats: On average, a greater number of expanded clones characterised CD8+ T cells relative to CD4+.

With respect to this clone: Its antigen is as yet unknown.

The assay was immunoSEQ multiplex PCR, and TCRdb's table has in-frame clones only and misses some. The sample has about 36,000 clones; 88% are singletons. CDR3 length: 14 residues. The V end was cut by 8 bases, the J end by 2 bases, with 10 bases between. Germline V gene sequence: CDR1 SNHLY, CDR2 FYNNEI. This receptor was obtained from an adult with an advanced solid tumor such as melanoma, head and neck, liver or kidney cancer. V and J are TRBV2 and TRBJ1-6; TRBD1 is a possible D gene (5 bases). This specimen consisted of CD4+ or CD8+ T cells sorted from blood, obtained in a trial of the OX40 agonist ivuxolimab. The CDR3 sequence: CASRGRAYNSPLHF. CDR3 sequence (DNA): TGTGCCAGCCGTGGCAGGGCCTATAATTCACCCCTCCACTTT.